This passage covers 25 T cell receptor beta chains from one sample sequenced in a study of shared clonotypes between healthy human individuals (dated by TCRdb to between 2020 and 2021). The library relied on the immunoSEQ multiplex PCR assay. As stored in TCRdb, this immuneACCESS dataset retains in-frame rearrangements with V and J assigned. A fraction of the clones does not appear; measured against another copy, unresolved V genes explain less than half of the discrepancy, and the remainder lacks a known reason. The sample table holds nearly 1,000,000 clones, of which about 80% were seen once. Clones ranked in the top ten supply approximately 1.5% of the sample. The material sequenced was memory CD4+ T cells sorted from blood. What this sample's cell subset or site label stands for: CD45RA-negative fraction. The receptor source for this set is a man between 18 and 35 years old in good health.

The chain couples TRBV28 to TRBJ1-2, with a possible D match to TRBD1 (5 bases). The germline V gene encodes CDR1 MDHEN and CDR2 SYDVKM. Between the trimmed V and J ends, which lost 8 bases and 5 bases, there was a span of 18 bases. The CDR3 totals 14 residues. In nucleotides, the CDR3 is TGTGCCAGCCTTTATAGGGCAGGGCGGTATGGCTACACCTTC. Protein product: CASLYRAGRYGYTF.

The CDR3 DNA follows: TGTGCCAGCAGCTTGGACCCACGAGGGACCCCCTCCAGGACCCAGTACTTC. Amino acids: CASSLDPRGTPSRTQYF. The rearrangement uses TRBV5-6 and TRBJ2-5; D is possibly TRBD1 or TRBD2 (5 bases each). This CDR3 region has 17 residues. Trimming removed 0 bases at V and 7 bases at J, with 22 bases between. The germline V gene encodes CDR1 SGHDT and CDR2 YYEEEE.

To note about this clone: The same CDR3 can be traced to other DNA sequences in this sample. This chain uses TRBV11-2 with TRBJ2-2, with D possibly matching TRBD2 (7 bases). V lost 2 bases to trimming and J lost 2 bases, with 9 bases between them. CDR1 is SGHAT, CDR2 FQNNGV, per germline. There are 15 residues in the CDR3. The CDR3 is CASSLSGTNTGELFF. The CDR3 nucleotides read TGTGCCAGCAGCTTAAGCGGGACAAACACCGGGGAGCTGTTTTTT.

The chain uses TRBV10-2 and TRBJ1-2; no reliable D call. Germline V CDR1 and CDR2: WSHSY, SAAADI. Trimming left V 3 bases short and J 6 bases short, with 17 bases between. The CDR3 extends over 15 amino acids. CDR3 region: CASSEWVNGLDGYTF. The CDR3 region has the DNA TGCGCCAGCAGTGAATGGGTCAACGGGTTGGATGGCTACACCTTC.

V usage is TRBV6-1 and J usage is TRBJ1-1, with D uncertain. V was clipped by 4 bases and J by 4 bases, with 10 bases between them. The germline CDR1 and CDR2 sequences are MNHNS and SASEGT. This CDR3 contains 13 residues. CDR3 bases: TGTGCCAGCAGTGCTGAAAGTTTCACTGAAGCTTTCTTT. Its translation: CASSAESFTEAFF.

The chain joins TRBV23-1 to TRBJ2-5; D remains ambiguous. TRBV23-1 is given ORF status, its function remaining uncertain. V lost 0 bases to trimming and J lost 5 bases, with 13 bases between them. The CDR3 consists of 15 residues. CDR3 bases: TGCGCCAGCAGTCAATCGAAGCTATTGGGGGAGACCCAGTACTTC. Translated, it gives CASSQSKLLGETQYF.

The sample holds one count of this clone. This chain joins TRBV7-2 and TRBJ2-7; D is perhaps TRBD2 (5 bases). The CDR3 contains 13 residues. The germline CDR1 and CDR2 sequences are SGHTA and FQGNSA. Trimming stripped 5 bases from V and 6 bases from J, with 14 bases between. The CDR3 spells CASSVGGLREQYF. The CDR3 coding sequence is TGTGCCAGCAGCGTAGGAGGACTTCGCGAGCAGTACTTC.

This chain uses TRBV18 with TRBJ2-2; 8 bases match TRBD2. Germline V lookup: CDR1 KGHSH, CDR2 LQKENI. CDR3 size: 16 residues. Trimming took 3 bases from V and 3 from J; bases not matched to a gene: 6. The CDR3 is CASSPAASGYTGELFF. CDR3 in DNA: TGTGCCAGCTCACCGGCGGCTAGCGGGTACACCGGGGAGCTGTTTTTT.

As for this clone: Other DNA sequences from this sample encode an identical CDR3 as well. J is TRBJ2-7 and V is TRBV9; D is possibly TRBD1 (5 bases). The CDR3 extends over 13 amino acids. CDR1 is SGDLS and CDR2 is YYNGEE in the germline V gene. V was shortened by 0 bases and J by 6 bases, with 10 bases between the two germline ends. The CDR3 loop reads CASSVESRGEQYF. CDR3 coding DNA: TGTGCCAGCAGCGTAGAATCTAGGGGCGAGCAGTACTTC.

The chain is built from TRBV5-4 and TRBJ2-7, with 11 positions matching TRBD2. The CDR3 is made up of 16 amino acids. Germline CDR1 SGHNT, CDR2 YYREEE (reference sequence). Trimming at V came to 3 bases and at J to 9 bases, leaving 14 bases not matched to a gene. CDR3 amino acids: CASSSTGTSGRVGQYF. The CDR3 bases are TGTGCCAGCAGCTCGACCGGGACTAGCGGCCGGGTCGGGCAGTACTTC. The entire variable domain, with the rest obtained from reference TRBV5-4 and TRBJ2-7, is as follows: ETGVTQSPTHLIKTRGQQVTLRCSSQSGHNTVSWYQQALGQGPQFIFQYYREEENGRGNFPPRFSGLQFPNYSSELNVNALELDDSALYLCASSSTGTSGRVGQYFGPGTRLTVT.

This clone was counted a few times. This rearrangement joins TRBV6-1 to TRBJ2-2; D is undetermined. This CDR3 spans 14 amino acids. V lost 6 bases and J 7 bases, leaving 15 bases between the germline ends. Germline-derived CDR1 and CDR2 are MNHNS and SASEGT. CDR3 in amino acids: CASRTIVTSGELFF. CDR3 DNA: TGTGCCAGCAGGACAATAGTAACCAGCGGGGAGCTGTTTTTT.

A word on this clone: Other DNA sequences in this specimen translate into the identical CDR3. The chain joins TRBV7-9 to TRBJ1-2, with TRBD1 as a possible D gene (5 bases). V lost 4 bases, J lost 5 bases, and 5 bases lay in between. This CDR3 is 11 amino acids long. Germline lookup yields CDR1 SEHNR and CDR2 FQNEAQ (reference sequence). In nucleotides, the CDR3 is TGTGCCAGCAGCTCAGGGTATGGCTACACCTTC. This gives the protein CASSSGYGYTF.

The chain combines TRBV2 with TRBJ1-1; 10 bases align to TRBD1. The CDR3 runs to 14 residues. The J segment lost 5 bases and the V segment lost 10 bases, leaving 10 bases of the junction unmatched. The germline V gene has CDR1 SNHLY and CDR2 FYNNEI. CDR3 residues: CATDRGQGYTEAFF. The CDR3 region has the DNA TGTGCCACCGATAGGGGACAGGGGTATACTGAAGCTTTCTTT.

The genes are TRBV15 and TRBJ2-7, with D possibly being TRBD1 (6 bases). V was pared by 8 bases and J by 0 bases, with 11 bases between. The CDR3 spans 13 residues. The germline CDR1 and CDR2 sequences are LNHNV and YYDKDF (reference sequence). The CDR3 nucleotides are TGTGCCACCGGGACACCTGGCTCCTACGAGCAGTACTTC. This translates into CATGTPGSYEQYF. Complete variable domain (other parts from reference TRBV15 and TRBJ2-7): DAMVIQNPRYQVTQFGKPVTLSCSQTLNHNVMYWYQQKSSQAPKLLFHYYDKDFNNEADTPDNFQSRRPNTSFCFLDIRSPGLGDTAMYLCATGTPGSYEQYFGPGTRLTVT.

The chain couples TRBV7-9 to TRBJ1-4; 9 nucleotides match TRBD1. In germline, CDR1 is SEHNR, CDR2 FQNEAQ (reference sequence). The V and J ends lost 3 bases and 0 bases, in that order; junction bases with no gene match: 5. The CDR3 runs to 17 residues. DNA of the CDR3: TGTGCCAGCAGCTTGGGACAGGGCTATGCAACTAATGAAAAACTGTTTTTT. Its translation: CASSLGQGYATNEKLFF.

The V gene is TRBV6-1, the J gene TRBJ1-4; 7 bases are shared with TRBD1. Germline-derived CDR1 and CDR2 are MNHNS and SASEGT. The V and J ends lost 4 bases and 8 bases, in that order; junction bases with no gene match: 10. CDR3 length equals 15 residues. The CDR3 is CASSGGDSRGEKLFF. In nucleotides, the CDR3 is TGTGCCAGCAGTGGAGGGGACAGTAGAGGGGAAAAACTGTTTTTT.

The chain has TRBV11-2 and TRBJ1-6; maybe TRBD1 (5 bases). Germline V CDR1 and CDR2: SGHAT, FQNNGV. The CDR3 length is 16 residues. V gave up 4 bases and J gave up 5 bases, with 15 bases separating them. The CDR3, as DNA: TGTGCCAGCAGCTCCTCGGCAGGGCTGGATAATTCACCCCTCCACTTT. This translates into CASSSSAGLDNSPLHF.

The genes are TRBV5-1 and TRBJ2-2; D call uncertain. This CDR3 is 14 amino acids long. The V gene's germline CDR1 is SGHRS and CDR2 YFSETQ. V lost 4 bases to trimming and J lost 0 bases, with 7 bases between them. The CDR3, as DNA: TGCGCCAGCAGCCAAACAGCGAACACCGGGGAGCTGTTTTTT. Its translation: CASSQTANTGELFF.

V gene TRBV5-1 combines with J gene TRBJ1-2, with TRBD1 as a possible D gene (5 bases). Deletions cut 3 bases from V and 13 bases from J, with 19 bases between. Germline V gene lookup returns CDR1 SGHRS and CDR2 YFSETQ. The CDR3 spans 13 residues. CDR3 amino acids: CASSWGSETGLTF. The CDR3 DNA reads TGCGCCAGCAGCTGGGGGTCCGAAACCGGCCTCACCTTC.

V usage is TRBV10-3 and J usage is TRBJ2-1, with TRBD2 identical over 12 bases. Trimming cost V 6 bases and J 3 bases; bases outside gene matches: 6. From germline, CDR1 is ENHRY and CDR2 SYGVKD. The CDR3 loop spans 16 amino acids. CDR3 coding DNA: TGTGCCATCAGCGAAACTAGCGGGAGGCTCTACAATGAGCAGTTCTTC. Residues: CAISETSGRLYNEQFF.

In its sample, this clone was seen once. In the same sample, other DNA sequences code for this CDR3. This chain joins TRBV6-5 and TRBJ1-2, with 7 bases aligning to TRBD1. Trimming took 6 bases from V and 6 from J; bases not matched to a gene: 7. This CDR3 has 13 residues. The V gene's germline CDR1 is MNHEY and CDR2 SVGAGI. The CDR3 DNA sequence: TGTGCCAGCAGAACCGACAGGGAACATGGCTACACCTTC. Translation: CASRTDREHGYTF.

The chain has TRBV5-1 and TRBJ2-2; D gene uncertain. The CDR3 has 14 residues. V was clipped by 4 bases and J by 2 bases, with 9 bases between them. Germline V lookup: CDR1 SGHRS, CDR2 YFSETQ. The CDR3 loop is CASSPLPNTGELFF. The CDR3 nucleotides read TGCGCCAGCAGCCCCCTCCCTAACACCGGGGAGCTGTTTTTT.

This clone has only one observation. The CDR3 region has the DNA TGTGCCAGCAGCTTAGTCGGGGCCGACTACAATGAGCAGTTCTTC. This gives the protein CASSLVGADYNEQFF. V is TRBV7-2 and J is TRBJ2-1, with D perhaps being TRBD1 or TRBD2 (5 bases each). CDR1 and CDR2 from the germline V gene are SGHTA and FQGNSA. This CDR3 spans 15 amino acids. Trimming stripped 1 base from V and 3 bases from J, with 10 bases between.

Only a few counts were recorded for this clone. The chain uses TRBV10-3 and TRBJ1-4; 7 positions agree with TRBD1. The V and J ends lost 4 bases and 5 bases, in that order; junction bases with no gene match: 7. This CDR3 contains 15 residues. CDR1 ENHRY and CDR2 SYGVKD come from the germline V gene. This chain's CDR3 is CAISVGDRVNEKLFF. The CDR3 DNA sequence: TGTGCCATCAGTGTCGGAGACAGGGTGAATGAAAAACTGTTTTTT.

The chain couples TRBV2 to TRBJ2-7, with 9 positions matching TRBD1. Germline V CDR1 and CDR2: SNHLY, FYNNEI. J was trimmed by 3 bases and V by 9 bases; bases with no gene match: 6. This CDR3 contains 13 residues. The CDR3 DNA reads TGTGCCAGTACCGGGACAGGGCTCTACGAGCAGTACTTC. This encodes CASTGTGLYEQYF.